The 22 T cell receptor beta chains given below trace back to one sample, sequenced in a study of post-analysis software for immune sequencing data. No cognate antigen is known for these TCRs. Unique-molecular-identifier-tagged TCR beta cDNA libraries were used. From the PCR reads, TCRdb called clonotypes with MiXCR, one entry per CDR3 protein. In the table there are a few hundred thousand distinct CDR3 sequences, 36% of which are singletons. Study-wide findings and caveats: Higher frequency in patients than in controls was seen for roughly five TRBV segments, with TRBV5-6, TRBV5-1 and TRBV20-1 among them.

The sequenced sample consisted of blood. The receptors here all came from a girl aged 5-17 years with multiple sclerosis.

V gene TRBV7-2 combines with J gene TRBJ2-3; 8 bases line up with TRBD1. Looked up from germline, CDR1 is SGHTA and CDR2 is FQGNSA. The CDR3 consists of 19 residues. V lost 3 bases to trimming and J lost 6 bases; unmatched junction nucleotides: 20. CDR3 protein: CASSFRDRRSFPRKDTQYF. The CDR3 nucleotides are TGTGCCAGCAGCTTCCGGGACAGGCGATCTTTCCCACGAAAGGATACGCAGTATTTT.

In its sample, this clonotype was seen many times. The chain uses TRBV6-1 and TRBJ1-2, with a tentative D call TRBD1 (6 bases). Trimming pared 1 base from V and 2 bases from J, leaving 11 bases between. The CDR3 totals 15 residues. From germline, CDR1 is MNHNS and CDR2 SASEGT. CDR3 in amino acids: CASSEGRQANYGYTF. CDR3 bases: TGTGCCAGCAGTGAAGGCAGACAGGCGAACTATGGCTACACCTTC.

The chain links TRBV7-2 to TRBJ2-2; weak D call: TRBD2 (6 bases). The germline V gene encodes CDR1 SGHTA and CDR2 FQGNSA. V lost 0 bases and J lost 4, with 6 bases in between. The CDR3 runs to 14 residues. The CDR3 sequence: CASSLAGGTGELFF. Here the CDR3 DNA reads TGTGCCAGCAGCTTAGCGGGGGGCACCGGGGAGCTGTTTTTT.

This clonotype has ten or more counts. CDR3 in amino acids: CASSLADRSSYNEQFF. The CDR3 bases are TGCGCCAGCAGCTTGGCGGACAGAAGCTCCTACAATGAGCAGTTCTTC. This chain uses TRBV5-1 with TRBJ2-1; possible D gene TRBD1, 6 bases. Deletions cut 0 bases from V and 0 bases from J, with 10 bases between. Germline CDR1 SGHRS, CDR2 YFSETQ. CDR3 length: 16 residues.

This clonotype was seen more than once but under ten times. This chain uses TRBV18 with TRBJ1-1; no firm D call. This CDR3 spans 16 amino acids. Germline values: CDR1 KGHSH, CDR2 LQKENI. V was cut by 6 bases and J by 5 bases, with 22 bases left in between. Here the CDR3 DNA reads TGTGCCAGCTCCGCGAGGGAATTCCCCCAACTAACTGAAGCTTTCTTT. Encoded protein: CASSAREFPQLTEAFF.

In its sample, this clonotype was seen a few times. The rearrangement uses TRBV11-2 and TRBJ1-1, with 8 positions matching TRBD1. V shed 3 bases, J shed 2 bases, and the junction held 8 bases outside the gene matches. CDR3 length equals 16 residues. Germline V CDR1 and CDR2: SGHAT, FQNNGV. The CDR3 bases are TGTGCCAGCAGCTTTAAGCCCGGACAGGGTAACACTGAAGCTTTCTTT. It codes for CASSFKPGQGNTEAFF.

This clonotype was seen at least ten times. V and J are TRBV20-1 and TRBJ2-5, with 14 positions matching TRBD2. V gave up 5 bases and J gave up 4 bases; unmatched junction bases: 3. There are 14 residues in the CDR3. In germline, CDR1 is DFQATT, CDR2 SNEGSKA (reference sequence). The CDR3 loop is CSARGLAGGETQYF. CDR3 DNA: TGCAGTGCTCGTGGACTAGCGGGGGGAGAGACCCAGTACTTC.

The chain joins TRBV10-3 to TRBJ2-5; no clear D gene. The assigned J gene may be wrong: the sequence end matches TRBJ2-7 better. The CDR3 is made up of 13 amino acids. Germline loops: CDR1 ENHRY, CDR2 SYGVKD. The CDR3 sequence: CASRSPSLLEQYF. The CDR3 DNA sequence: TGTGCCAGCAGGTCCCCTAGTCTTCTCGAGCAGTACTTC.

This clonotype occurred a few times. CDR3 sequence reads: CATMPPDRATNEKLFF. The CDR3 region has the DNA TGTGCCACCATGCCACCCGACAGGGCTACTAATGAAAAACTGTTTTTT. The V gene is TRBV6-1, the J gene TRBJ1-4; 7 bases fit TRBD1. CDR1 and CDR2 (germline): MNHNS, SASEGT. The CDR3 spans 16 residues. The ends lost 10 bases at V and 2 bases at J; junction bases unmatched: 13.

This clonotype was counted at least ten times. The CDR3 spells CASSQPKQGQSHGYTF. For the CDR3, the DNA is TGTGCCAGCAGCCAACCTAAACAGGGACAGTCCCATGGCTACACCTTC. The chain is built from TRBV4-2 and TRBJ1-2; 7 positions agree with TRBD1. CDR1 is LGHNA and CDR2 is YNFKEQ in the germline V gene. V lost 2 bases, J lost 6 bases, and 12 bases stayed unmatched. The CDR3 runs to 16 residues.

In its sample, this clonotype was seen many times. CDR3 DNA: TGTGCCAGCAGCTTAGGGGGTGGCTACACCTTC. It yields the protein CASSLGGGYTF. The genes are TRBV7-2 and TRBJ1-2; D unclear. CDR3 length: 11 residues. V shed 1 base and J shed 7 bases, with 4 bases lying between them. Germline V gene lookup returns CDR1 SGHTA and CDR2 FQGNSA.

This clonotype turned up a few times. This may come from a read error, since a much larger clone is one base off. The V call is TRBV20-1, the J call TRBJ2-1, with D unclear. The germline V gene encodes CDR1 DFQATT and CDR2 SNEGSKA (reference sequence). The CDR3 has 14 amino acids. In nucleotides, the CDR3 is TGCAGTGTTAGTCCGAGCCTCCCTGGCAATGAACAGTTCTTC. Its protein product is CSVSPSLPGNEQFF.

The chain couples TRBV28 to TRBJ1-5, with 7 bases that match TRBD1. After removal of 5 bases from V and 7 bases from J, the junction contained 8 bases not matched to a gene. Germline lookup yields CDR1 MDHEN and CDR2 SYDVKM. This CDR3 has 14 residues. The CDR3 coding sequence is TGTGCCAGCAGTGCACAGGGGACTTTCCAGCCCCAGCATTTT. As protein: CASSAQGTFQPQHF.

There are a few counts of this clonotype. This could be a read error, since a much larger clone is one nucleotide away. The chain is built from TRBV20-1 and TRBJ1-2; tentative D call: TRBD1 (6 bases). This CDR3 region has 14 residues. V lost 0 bases and J lost 4, with 12 bases in between. Germline V CDR1 and CDR2: DFQATT, SNEGSKA (reference sequence). CDR3 sequence reads: CSAREGGYGYGYTF. The DNA of the CDR3 is TGCAGTGCTAGAGAAGGGGGTTATGGCTATGGCTACACCTTC.

This clonotype was seen at least ten times. This chain joins TRBV20-1 and TRBJ2-1, with 13 bases lining up with TRBD2. CDR1 and CDR2 from the germline V gene are DFQATT and SNEGSKA (reference sequence). V was pared by 5 bases and J by 9 bases, with 7 bases of the junction left unmatched. This CDR3 has 14 amino acids. CDR3 region: CSARTSGGWGEQFF. The CDR3 DNA follows: TGCAGTGCTCGGACTAGCGGGGGCTGGGGTGAGCAGTTCTTC.

The rearrangement joins TRBV14 to TRBJ1-6; weak D call: TRBD1 (6 bases). V was cut by 4 bases and J by 8 bases, with 12 bases left in between. Germline CDR1 reads SGHDN; CDR2 reads FVKESK. The CDR3 loop spans 14 amino acids. The CDR3 bases are TGTGCCAGCAGCCGCCTACGGGGGCATTCACCCCTCCACTTT. Protein: CASSRLRGHSPLHF.

This clonotype has at least ten counts. The chain has TRBV20-1 and TRBJ1-2; D not certain. The CDR3 has 13 amino acids. Germline-derived CDR1 and CDR2 are DFQATT and SNEGSKA (reference sequence). V was pared by 2 bases and J by 2 bases, with 9 bases between. CDR3 region: CSARPAVNYGYTF. The CDR3 bases are TGCAGTGCTAGACCCGCAGTAAACTATGGCTACACCTTC.

CDR3 coding DNA: TGTGCCAGCAGTTTATCGATTTCCGGGGACCAGTACTTC. Translated, it gives CASSLSISGDQYF. The V and J genes are TRBV27 and TRBJ2-5; TRBD2 is a possible D gene (5 bases). Germline CDR1 and CDR2: MNHEY and SMNVEV (reference sequence). Trimming took 0 bases from V and 10 from J, leaving 12 bases between them. CDR3 length: 13 residues.

The rearrangement joins TRBV15 to TRBJ1-2; D is undetermined. This CDR3 has 13 amino acids. Germline V gene data show CDR1 as LNHNV and CDR2 as YYDKDF (reference sequence). Trimming removed 0 bases from V and 5 bases from J, with 7 bases in between. DNA of the CDR3: TGTGCCACCAGCAGAGATCTTCGATATGGCTACACCTTC. It is translated as CATSRDLRYGYTF.

The table lists this clonotype with many counts. The V call is TRBV3-1, the J call TRBJ1-6; a weak D match, TRBD1 (5 bases). Germline V gene sequence: CDR1 LGHDT, CDR2 YNNKEL (reference sequence). The CDR3 totals 14 residues. Trimming took off 0 bases at V and 7 bases at J, with 7 bases between the two ends. CDR3 region: CASSQEQGNSPLHF. The CDR3 coding sequence is TGTGCCAGCAGCCAAGAGCAGGGCAATTCACCCCTCCACTTT.

Details on this clonotype: This may arise from a read error, as a much more abundant clone is one base away. The V call is TRBV5-1, the J call TRBJ2-1; 11 nucleotides match TRBD1. TRBJ2-7 explains the end of the DNA better; the J call may be wrong. Germline V gives CDR1 SGHRS, CDR2 YFSETQ. The CDR3 is 15 residues long. As DNA, the CDR3 is TGCGCCAGCAGCAGCGGGACAGGGGGATACAATGAGCAGTACTTC. It is translated as CASSSGTGGYNEQYF.

This clonotype was seen once. The CDR3 region is CASSLRKRSSYNEQFF. DNA for the CDR3: TGTGCCAGCAGCTTAAGAAAGCGGAGCTCCTACAATGAGCAGTTCTTC. The genes are TRBV7-2 and TRBJ2-1, with D perhaps matching TRBD2 (5 bases). V lost 2 bases and J 0 bases, leaving 11 bases between the germline ends. The length of the CDR3 is 16 residues. CDR1 and CDR2 (germline): SGHTA, FQGNSA.